Listed below are T cell receptor beta chains from one sample, sequenced in a study of blood T cells in healthy people across ages. TCRdb itself ran the 5' RACE reads through MiXCR, one entry per CDR3 protein. This table holds hundreds of thousands of distinct CDR3 sequences, about half found once. Sequenced: blood. These receptors were taken from a woman in her sixties or seventies in good health. CDR3s include the opening cysteine and the closing phenylalanine or tryptophan. D genes are given only for firm matches. Clone size appears in some rows only: once, few, many, or a class for an expanded clone.

J | V | size | length | D | DNA | CDR3
TRBJ2-5 | TRBV20-1 | - | 13 | - | TGCAGTGCTAGAGATCCGGTAGTGGAGACCCAGTACTTC | CSARDPVVETQYF
TRBJ2-7 | TRBV20-1 | - | 17 | TRBD2 | TGCAGTGCTAGGGGAGCCTTCAGGGGACTAGCAGGCTACGAGCAGTACTTC | CSARGAFRGLAGYEQYF
TRBJ1-4 | TRBV29-1 | many | 14 | - | TGCAGCGTCAGGTTTTCGGGGGAGCGTGAAAAACTGTTTTTT | CSVRFSGEREKLFF
TRBJ1-1 | TRBV5-1 | - | 14 | - | TGCGCCAGCAGCTTGGTGGACTGGAACACTGAAGCTTTCTTT | CASSLVDWNTEAFF
TRBJ1-1 | TRBV10-3 | - | 15 | TRBD1 | TGTGCCATCAGTGCGTCGGACAGGGGGAGCACTGAAGCTTTCTTT | CAISASDRGSTEAFF
TRBJ1-2 | TRBV6-6 | many | 12 | - | TGTGCCAGCAGTTACGAGACCTATGGCTACACCTTC | CASSYETYGYTF
TRBJ2-7 | TRBV11-2 | - | 15 | TRBD1 | TGTGCCAGCAGCTTAGGGACAGGGCTGGGCTACGAGCAGTACTTC | CASSLGTGLGYEQYF
TRBJ2-2 | TRBV27 | - | 16 | TRBD2 | TGTGCCGGCAGTTTATTCGGGACTAGCGTTCCCGGGGAGCTGTTTTTT | CAGSLFGTSVPGELFF
TRBJ2-3 | TRBV7-8 | - | 16 | - | TGTGCCAGCAGCTTAGTCGGAGCAACTAGCACAGATACGCAGTATTTT | CASSLVGATSTDTQYF
TRBJ1-2 | TRBV28 | - | 15 | - | TGTGCCAGCAGTTTATGGGAGGGGGGGGACGATGGCTACACCTTC | CASSLWEGGDDGYTF
TRBJ2-1 | TRBV20-1 | - | 12 | - | TGCAGTGCTATTGGCGGCTACATGGAGCAGTTCTTC | CSAIGGYMEQFF
TRBJ2-1 | TRBV20-1 | - | 13 | - | TGCAGTGCTAGAGCCGGGACCCGCAATGAGCAGTTCTTC | CSARAGTRNEQFF
TRBJ2-5 | TRBV7-2 | many | 13 | - | TGTGCCAGCAGCCGGGCGGCTCAAGAGACCCAGTACTTC | CASSRAAQETQYF
TRBJ2-5 | TRBV12-3/TRBV12-4 | few | 13 | TRBD2 | TGTGCCAGCAGTTCCGCGGGAGCTAAGACCCAGTACTTC | CASSSAGAKTQYF